This TCR beta chain was observed in a study of shared clonotypes between healthy human individuals. Trimming shortened V by 1 base and J by 1 base, and 9 bases separated the two germline ends. The germline CDR1 and CDR2 sequences are LNHDA and SQIVND (reference sequence). The CDR3 loop spans 15 amino acids. Splitting of each subset's genomic DNA was done evenly across several immunoSEQ plates. The DNA input per sorted-subset replicate PCR was roughly 0.2 ug, corresponding to roughly 31,000 T cell genomes. Authors' processing steps: With immunoSEQ giving junction-only sequences and no quality scores, filtering differed. TCRdb's copy holds only in-frame clones and misses some; the assay was immunoSEQ multiplex PCR. V and J calls and clone size are those listed in that table; D and trimming were worked out from the DNA. Of a few hundred thousand clones in the sample, 65% are singletons; the top ten hold approximately 10%.

Naive CD4+ cells were CD45RA-selected; the remaining cells were memory. V gene TRBV19 combines with J gene TRBJ2-3, with D unclear. The receptor's source is a man aged 25-40 years in good health. Sequenced input: memory CD4+ T cells sorted from blood. Subset in this sample: CD45RA-negative fraction. CDR3 sequence: CASSIVRMGTDTQYF. CDR3 nucleotide sequence: TGTGCCAGTAGTATAGTTCGGATGGGCACAGATACGCAGTATTTT.